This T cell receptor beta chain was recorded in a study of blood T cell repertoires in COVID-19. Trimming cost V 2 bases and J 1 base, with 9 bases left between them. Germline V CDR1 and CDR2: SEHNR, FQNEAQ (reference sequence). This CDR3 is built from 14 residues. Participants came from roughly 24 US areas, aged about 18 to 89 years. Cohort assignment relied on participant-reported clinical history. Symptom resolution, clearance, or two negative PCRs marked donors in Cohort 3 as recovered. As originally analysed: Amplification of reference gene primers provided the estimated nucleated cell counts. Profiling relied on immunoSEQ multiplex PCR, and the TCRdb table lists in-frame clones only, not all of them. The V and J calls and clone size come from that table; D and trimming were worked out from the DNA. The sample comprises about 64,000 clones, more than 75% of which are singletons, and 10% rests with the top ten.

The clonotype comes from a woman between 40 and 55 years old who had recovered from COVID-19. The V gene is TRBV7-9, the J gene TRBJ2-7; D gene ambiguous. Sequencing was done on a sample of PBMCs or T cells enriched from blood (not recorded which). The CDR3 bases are TGTGCCAGCAGCTTAAGTGGCAGTTCCTACGAGCAGTACTTC. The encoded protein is CASSLSGSSYEQYF.